These 23 T cell receptor beta chains came from one sample sequenced in a study of monozygotic twins with inflammatory bowel disease. TCRdb processed the 5' RACE reads again and assigns one entry to each CDR3 protein, with no DNA. Recorded for this sample: 110,000 to 150,000 distinct CDR3 sequences. The sequenced sample consisted of blood. The source is a human donor with ulcerative colitis or Crohn's disease, or a healthy co-twin of an affected twin (not recorded which).

V and J are TRBV5-1 and TRBJ2-2; TCRdb's D call of TRBD2 is untestable without DNA. CDR3 length: 15 amino acids. Per germline, CDR1 SGHRS and CDR2 YFSETQ. The CDR3 reads CASSKTSGFTGELFF.

The chain uses TRBV7-6 and TRBJ1-4. The CDR3 covers 14 residues. Germline CDR1 reads SGHVS; CDR2 reads FNYEAQ. The CDR3 is CASSLTDSGEKLFF.

V is TRBV5-1 and J is TRBJ2-7; the D call of TRBD1 rests on TCRdb alone, since no DNA is present to check it. Germline V gene data show CDR1 as SGHRS and CDR2 as YFSETQ. CDR3 length: 14 residues. CDR3 in amino acids: CASSPVTGTYEQYF.

V gene TRBV5-1 combines with J gene TRBJ2-1; checking the TCRdb D call of TRBD1 is not possible without DNA. Per the germline V gene, CDR1 is SGHRS and CDR2 is YFSETQ. The CDR3 has 15 amino acids. The CDR3 loop is CASDGGGSSYNEQFF.

This chain uses TRBV4-1 with TRBJ2-5; TCRdb names TRBD2, which stays unverified in the absence of DNA. The germline V gene has CDR1 MGHRA and CDR2 YSYEKL. The length of the CDR3 is 16 residues. CDR3 sequence: CASSQLTSGRRETQYF.

This chain links TRBV7-9 with TRBJ1-5; the D call of TRBD1 rests on TCRdb alone, since no DNA is present to check it. Per the germline V gene, CDR1 is SEHNR and CDR2 is FQNEAQ (reference sequence). CDR3 length: 15 amino acids. CDR3: CASSLVGASNQPQHF. Full variable domain (missing parts from reference TRBV7-9 and TRBJ1-5): DTGVSQNPRHKITKRGQNVTFRCDPISEHNRLYWYRQTLGQGPEFLTYFQNEAQLEKSRLLSDRFSAERPKGSFSTLEIQRTEQGDSAMYLCASSLVGASNQPQHFGDGTRLSIL.

The chain couples TRBV5-1 to TRBJ1-2. The V gene's germline CDR1 is SGHRS and CDR2 YFSETQ. The CDR3 contains 13 residues. The CDR3 spells CASSFTGGLGYTF.

The chain is built from TRBV28 and TRBJ1-2. Germline CDR1 MDHEN, CDR2 SYDVKM. CDR3 size: 13 residues. The CDR3 region is CASSLPRLGGYTF.

V gene TRBV7-2 combines with J gene TRBJ2-5. From germline, CDR1 is SGHTA and CDR2 FQGNSA. This CDR3 is 15 amino acids long. The CDR3 region is CASSLALFNQETQYF.

The V gene is TRBV7-2, the J gene TRBJ2-7; TCRdb returns TRBD1, unconfirmable since there is no DNA. This CDR3 is 14 amino acids long. Germline-derived CDR1 and CDR2 are SGHTA and FQGNSA. CDR3 protein: CASSLGTGAHEQYF.

The chain has TRBV5-6 and TRBJ1-4. CDR1 is SGHDT, CDR2 YYEEEE, per germline. CDR3 size: 13 residues. The CDR3 spells CASSFLSNEKLFF.

The V call is TRBV5-1, the J call TRBJ1-5; TCRdb outputs TRBD1, but without DNA this stays unchecked. Germline CDR1 and CDR2: SGHRS and YFSETQ. The CDR3 runs 17 residues. The CDR3 loop reads CASSLVRTGLSNQPQHF.

V usage is TRBV18 and J usage is TRBJ2-5; TCRdb proposes TRBD2, but this gene call is untestable without DNA. CDR1 and CDR2 from the germline V gene are KGHSH and LQKENI. The CDR3 contains 16 residues. CDR3 sequence reads: CASSPTLAGGAETQYF.

This rearrangement joins TRBV27 to TRBJ1-1; the D call of TRBD1 rests on TCRdb alone, since no DNA is present to check it. CDR1 and CDR2 from the germline V gene are MNHEY and SMNVEV (reference sequence). The CDR3 contains 14 residues. The CDR3 protein is CASSWRQGNTEAFF.

The J gene is TRBJ2-1, the V gene TRBV18; TCRdb selects TRBD1, and the lack of DNA leaves this call unchecked. There are 17 residues in the CDR3. Germline values: CDR1 KGHSH, CDR2 LQKENI. The CDR3 here is CASSPRDALSLYNEQFF.

The CDR3 spells CASSLARRLSYNEQFF. The V and J genes are TRBV12-3 or TRBV12-4 and TRBJ2-1. The CDR3 totals 16 residues.

The rearrangement joins TRBV7-2 to TRBJ2-1; absent DNA, TCRdb's TRBD1 call cannot be checked. Germline V CDR1 and CDR2: SGHTA, FQGNSA. This CDR3 has 14 amino acids. The CDR3 loop reads CASSLGLWNNEQFF. Filled out from reference TRBV7-2 and TRBJ2-1, the complete variable domain reads GAGVSQSPSNKVTEKGKDVELRCDPISGHTALYWYRQSLGQGLEFLIYFQGNSAPDKSGLPSDRFSAERTGGSVSTLTIQRTQQEDSAVYLCASSLGLWNNEQFFGPGTRLTVL.

The V call is TRBV21-1, the J call TRBJ2-7; TCRdb's D gene call, TRBD1, goes unchecked for lack of DNA. TRBV21-1 is annotated as a pseudogene. The length of the CDR3 is 15 residues. The CDR3 region is CASSIPGTDSYEQYF.

This CDR3 is CASSPLPGKASTDTQYF. This chain links TRBV18 with TRBJ2-3; the D gene TCRdb calls, TRBD1, cannot be checked with no DNA. Germline V gene lookup returns CDR1 KGHSH and CDR2 LQKENI. The CDR3 runs 17 residues.

The chain's CDR3 is CASSLGGQLNQPQHF. The rearrangement links TRBV7-9 to TRBJ1-5; TCRdb lists TRBD1, though no DNA is available to test this call. Germline CDR1 reads SEHNR; CDR2 reads FQNEAQ (reference sequence). This CDR3 is built from 15 residues.

The genes are TRBV18 and TRBJ2-1; absent DNA, TCRdb's TRBD1 call cannot be checked. Germline values: CDR1 KGHSH, CDR2 LQKENI. CDR3 length: 15 amino acids. The CDR3 is CASSPRGWLPGEQFF.

V gene TRBV5-1 combines with J gene TRBJ1-1; there is no DNA to check the TCRdb D call of TRBD1. The length of the CDR3 is 16 residues. Per the germline V gene, CDR1 is SGHRS and CDR2 is YFSETQ. CDR3 sequence reads: CASSLGREGGSTEAFF.

The chain joins TRBV28 to TRBJ2-7. Germline V gene sequence: CDR1 MDHEN, CDR2 SYDVKM. CDR3 size: 12 residues. This CDR3 reads CASSLAVYEQYF.